One sample yielded the 21 T cell receptor beta chains listed below, sequenced in a study of blood T cell repertoires in COVID-19. Method: immunoSEQ multiplex PCR; TCRdb's copy keeps in-frame clones and lacks some. The sample yields roughly 230,000 clones, 70% to 90% seen once. Sequencing was carried out using peripheral blood. These receptors all stem from a man in his forties or fifties with COVID-19, enrolled during active disease.

This clone was counted once. The chain is built from TRBV10-3 and TRBJ2-1; 9 nucleotides match TRBD1. CDR3 length: 16 amino acids. Germline lookup yields CDR1 ENHRY and CDR2 SYGVKD. After removal of 3 bases from V and 4 bases from J, the junction contained 7 bases not matched to a gene. CDR3 sequence (DNA): TGTGCCATCAGTGATCCTCCGGGACAGGGTTACAATGAGCAGTTCTTC. Encoded protein: CAISDPPGQGYNEQFF.

The J gene is TRBJ1-1, the V gene TRBV6-1; D is possibly TRBD1 (6 bases). Germline assignment: CDR1 MNHNS and CDR2 SASEGT. Between the trimmed V and J ends, which lost 1 base and 2 bases, there was a span of 14 bases. This CDR3 spans 16 amino acids. The CDR3 protein is CASSEVGTLLNTEAFF. The CDR3 region has the DNA TGTGCCAGCAGTGAAGTGGGGACACTTTTAAACACTGAAGCTTTCTTT.

The rearrangement joins TRBV2 to TRBJ1-5, with a tentative D call TRBD1 (6 bases). The CDR3 totals 11 residues. Germline assignment: CDR1 SNHLY and CDR2 FYNNEI. V was shortened by 11 bases and J by 1 base, with 6 bases between the two germline ends. CDR3 coding DNA: TGTGCCCAGGGGAGCAATCAGCCCCAGCATTTT. Its translation: CAQGSNQPQHF.

The V and J genes are TRBV9 and TRBJ2-1; D is unresolved. V dropped 0 bases and J dropped 10 bases, with 17 bases sitting between them. CDR1 SGDLS and CDR2 YYNGEE come from the germline V gene. This CDR3 is 15 amino acids long. The CDR3 is CASSVDSIETREQFF. The CDR3 DNA reads TGTGCCAGCAGCGTAGACAGCATCGAAACACGCGAGCAGTTCTTC.

The sample holds one count of this clone. The chain is built from TRBV3-1 (or the pseudogene TRBV3-2) and TRBJ2-2, with D possibly matching TRBD1 (5 bases). CDR1 LGHDT and CDR2 YNNKEL come from the germline V gene (reference sequence). The CDR3 extends over 15 amino acids. The V end was cut by 3 bases, the J end by 4 bases, with 12 bases between. DNA of the CDR3: TGTGCCAGCAGCCACCTTCAGACAGTCACCGGGGAGCTGTTTTTT. Translated, it gives CASSHLQTVTGELFF.

The V gene is TRBV10-3, the J gene TRBJ1-6; tentatively, D is TRBD1 (5 bases). The CDR3 spans 13 residues. V dropped 4 bases and J dropped 7 bases, with 8 bases sitting between them. Per germline, CDR1 ENHRY and CDR2 SYGVKD. The DNA for the CDR3 is TGTGCCATCAGTGGCGGACAAAATTCACCCCTCCACTTT. Its protein is CAISGGQNSPLHF.

V usage is TRBV27 and J usage is TRBJ2-1, with unresolved D. The CDR3 contains 11 residues. Germline values: CDR1 MNHEY, CDR2 SMNVEV (reference sequence). V was cut by 8 bases and J by 6 bases, with 8 bases left in between. The CDR3 DNA reads as TGTGCCAGCGGCCCCGTCAATGAGCAGTTCTTC. Residues: CASGPVNEQFF.

V gene TRBV5-1 combines with J gene TRBJ1-2, with D hard to call. Germline V lookup: CDR1 SGHRS, CDR2 YFSETQ. The CDR3 has 16 residues. V lost 4 bases to trimming and J lost 4 bases, with 20 bases between them. The CDR3 loop reads CASSSLAGSPGYGYTF. In nucleotides, the CDR3 is TGCGCCAGCAGCAGCTTGGCGGGGTCTCCCGGCTATGGCTACACCTTC.

This rearrangement joins TRBV10-2 to TRBJ1-1, with 8 bases fitting TRBD1. V lost 2 bases, J lost 4 bases, and 3 bases stayed unmatched. This CDR3 spans 14 amino acids. Germline loops: CDR1 WSHSY, CDR2 SAAADI. This CDR3 reads CASSETTGGTEAFF. CDR3 sequence (DNA): TGCGCCAGCAGTGAGACTACAGGGGGCACTGAAGCTTTCTTT.

The V gene is TRBV7-9, the J gene TRBJ2-7; D perhaps matches TRBD1 (5 bases). V was shortened by 1 base and J by 3 bases, with 10 bases between the two germline ends. The V gene's germline CDR1 is SEHNR and CDR2 FQNEAQ (reference sequence). This CDR3 spans 14 amino acids. CDR3 amino acids: CASSLVVTDYEQYF. The DNA for the CDR3 is TGTGCCAGCAGCTTAGTCGTGACAGACTACGAGCAGTACTTC.

This clone occurred a few times. The V call is TRBV7-9, the J call TRBJ1-1; D remains unclear. The CDR3 has 16 residues. CDR1 and CDR2 from the germline V gene are SEHNR and FQNEAQ (reference sequence). Deletions cut 5 bases from V and 8 bases from J, with 24 bases between. The CDR3 is CASSHDKVPPGNEAFF. CDR3 nucleotide sequence: TGTGCCAGCAGCCACGACAAAGTGCCACCGGGGAACGAAGCTTTCTTT.

The rearrangement uses TRBV27 and TRBJ2-5, with 13 bases identical to TRBD2. Germline CDR1 reads MNHEY; CDR2 reads SMNVEV (reference sequence). CDR3 size: 16 residues. Trimming cost V 5 bases and J 3 bases; bases outside gene matches: 6. CDR3 coding DNA: TGTGCCAGCAGTCCCCACGGACTAGCGGGGGAAGAGACCCAGTACTTC. It yields the protein CASSPHGLAGEETQYF.

This sequence joins TRBV29-1 and TRBJ1-3; D unclear. Per the germline V gene, CDR1 is SQVTM and CDR2 is ANQGSEA. The CDR3 sequence is 11 residues long. The CDR3 nucleotides read TGCAGTGTACTCTCTGGAAACACCATATATTTT. Residues: CSVLSGNTIYF.

The CDR3 here is CASSLYGDSNQPQHF. In nucleotides, the CDR3 is TGTGCCAGCAGCTTGTACGGAGATAGCAATCAGCCCCAGCATTTT. The rearrangement links TRBV5-5 to TRBJ1-5, with D hard to call. Trimming pared 1 base from V and 0 bases from J, leaving 8 bases between. This CDR3 contains 15 residues. Germline loops: CDR1 SGHKS, CDR2 YYEKEE (reference sequence).

This chain connects TRBV24-1 to TRBJ2-3; 8 bases match TRBD2. The CDR3 runs to 13 residues. Per the germline V gene, CDR1 is KGHDR and CDR2 is SFDVKD. Trimming took 9 bases from V and 1 from J; bases not matched to a gene: 2. The CDR3 region is CATGRGGTDTQYF. As DNA, the CDR3 is TGTGCCACCGGGCGGGGGGGCACAGATACGCAGTATTTT.

This clone was seen once. V is TRBV18 and J is TRBJ2-7, with TRBD1 identical over 8 bases. J gave up 3 bases and V 0 bases, and 4 bases lay outside the gene matches. Germline V gives CDR1 KGHSH, CDR2 LQKENI. The CDR3 is made up of 15 amino acids. CDR3 nucleotide sequence: TGTGCCAGCTCACCACCGGGCAGGGGGCGCTACGAGCAGTACTTC. Residues: CASSPPGRGRYEQYF.

This chain connects TRBV10-3 to TRBJ1-1; D is unclear. The V gene's germline CDR1 is ENHRY and CDR2 SYGVKD. The CDR3 contains 14 residues. V was trimmed by 4 bases and J by 1 base, leaving 10 bases between them. CDR3 sequence reads: CAISGPDWNTEAFF. The CDR3 bases are TGTGCCATCAGTGGACCCGACTGGAACACTGAAGCTTTCTTT.

The chain carries TRBV19 and TRBJ1-5; D gene ambiguous. CDR1 is LNHDA, CDR2 SQIVND, per germline (reference sequence). Trimming took 1 base from V and 7 from J, leaving 11 bases between them. The CDR3 is made up of 14 amino acids. This CDR3 reads CASSIAHGGQPQHF. DNA of the CDR3: TGTGCCAGTAGTATAGCCCATGGAGGACAGCCCCAGCATTTT.

J is TRBJ1-2 and V is TRBV4-1, with 10 positions matching TRBD1. V dropped 1 base and J dropped 4; count of bases not matched to a gene: 6. This CDR3 is built from 16 residues. The germline CDR1 and CDR2 sequences are MGHRA and YSYEKL. CDR3 DNA: TGCGCCAGCAGCCAAGGGGCGGACAGGGGGAGCTATGGCTACACCTTC. Translating it yields CASSQGADRGSYGYTF.

The chain is built from TRBV7-2 and TRBJ1-4, with 8 bases identical to TRBD1. V was clipped by 3 bases and J by 7 bases; unmatched bases: 4. The CDR3 runs to 14 residues. The germline V gene encodes CDR1 SGHTA and CDR2 FQGNSA. DNA of the CDR3: TGTGCCAGCAGCTTCGGACAGGGAAGTGAAAAACTGTTTTTT. This translates into CASSFGQGSEKLFF. Full variable domain (missing parts from reference TRBV7-2 and TRBJ1-4): GAGVSQSPSNKVTEKGKDVELRCDPISGHTALYWYRQSLGQGLEFLIYFQGNSAPDKSGLPSDRFSAERTGGSVSTLTIQRTQQEDSAVYLCASSFGQGSEKLFFGSGTQLSVL.

The CDR3 loop is CASTETGGKTNEKLFF. CDR3 sequence (DNA): TGTGCCAGCACCGAGACAGGGGGAAAAACTAATGAAAAACTGTTTTTT. The chain links TRBV28 to TRBJ1-4; 9 nucleotides match TRBD1. The CDR3 has 16 amino acids. The ends lost 7 bases at V and 1 base at J; junction bases unmatched: 7. Per the germline V gene, CDR1 is MDHEN and CDR2 is SYDVKM.